The 13 T cell receptor beta chains presented below share a single source sample, sequenced in a study of OX40 agonist ivuxolimab in advanced cancers. Some clones are missing from TCRdb's copy, which holds only in-frame ones; the method was immunoSEQ multiplex PCR. This table has 9,500 to 12,000 clones, 80% to 90% appearing once. This specimen was CD4+ or CD8+ T cells sorted from blood, taken in a trial of the OX40 agonist ivuxolimab. These receptors all stem from an adult with an advanced solid tumor such as melanoma, head and neck, liver or kidney cancer.

This chain joins TRBV6-1 and TRBJ2-1; 7 positions agree with TRBD2. The CDR3 loop spans 15 amino acids. The ends lost 0 bases at V and 4 bases at J; junction bases unmatched: 3. Germline-derived CDR1 and CDR2 are MNHNS and SASEGT. CDR3 in DNA: TGTGCCAGCAGTGAAGCGGGGGGGACTTACAATGAGCAGTTCTTC. Translated: CASSEAGGTYNEQFF.

The CDR3 sequence is CASSPGLAGPYEQYF. In nucleotides, the CDR3 is TGTGCCAGCAGCCCGGGACTAGCGGGCCCCTACGAGCAGTACTTC. The genes are TRBV9 and TRBJ2-7; TRBD2 aligns across 12 bases. This CDR3 has 15 residues. CDR1 and CDR2 (germline): SGDLS, YYNGEE. After removal of 4 bases from V and 2 bases from J, the junction contained 4 bases not matched to a gene.

V usage is TRBV2 and J usage is TRBJ2-2; D remains unclear. V lost 1 base to trimming and J lost 0 bases, with 9 bases between them. Per the germline V gene, CDR1 is SNHLY and CDR2 is FYNNEI. This CDR3 spans 16 amino acids. The CDR3 spells CASSEVEASNTGELFF. CDR3 nucleotide sequence: TGTGCCAGCAGTGAAGTGGAAGCGTCGAACACCGGGGAGCTGTTTTTT.

The chain joins TRBV18 to TRBJ2-7; 7 nucleotides agree with TRBD1. The V gene end was trimmed by 1 base and the J gene end by 1 base; junction bases not matched to a gene: 7. CDR1 and CDR2 (germline): KGHSH, LQKENI. This CDR3 comprises 16 residues. The CDR3 sequence is CASSPLNRDRSYEQYF. The CDR3 nucleotides read TGTGCCAGCTCACCACTTAACCGGGACAGATCCTACGAGCAGTACTTC.

This clone was detected a few times. This chain uses TRBV6-1 with TRBJ1-2; D remains ambiguous. This CDR3 spans 14 amino acids. Germline assignment: CDR1 MNHNS and CDR2 SASEGT. Trimming left V 2 bases short and J 5 bases short, with 12 bases between. The CDR3 coding sequence is TGTGCCAGCAGTGAATGGTCGGCAGGATATGGCTACACCTTC. The encoded protein is CASSEWSAGYGYTF.

This clone was counted between two and nine times. This chain links TRBV9 with TRBJ2-4; D possibly matches TRBD1 or TRBD2 (5 bases each). This CDR3 is 13 amino acids long. Trimming shortened V by 5 bases and J by 3 bases, and 9 bases separated the two germline ends. Germline V lookup: CDR1 SGDLS, CDR2 YYNGEE. The CDR3 loop is CASSRDGKNIQYF. CDR3 in DNA: TGTGCCAGCAGTCGGGACGGCAAAAACATTCAGTACTTC.

This chain links TRBV7-9 with TRBJ1-1, with no clear D. The V end lost 5 bases, the J end lost 0 bases, and 16 bases lay between the germline ends. Germline loops: CDR1 SEHNR, CDR2 FQNEAQ (reference sequence). This CDR3 is built from 16 residues. CDR3 in amino acids: CASSQTRTVMNTEAFF. For the CDR3, the DNA is TGTGCCAGCAGCCAAACCCGGACGGTGATGAACACTGAAGCTTTCTTT.

The genes are TRBV5-1 and TRBJ1-2; 7 nucleotides agree with TRBD1. The CDR3 loop spans 13 amino acids. V trimming: 1 base; J trimming: 11 bases; junction bases outside the gene matches: 8. Germline CDR1 reads SGHRS; CDR2 reads YFSETQ. CDR3 loop: CASSLTVKGAYTF. CDR3 DNA sequence: TGCGCCAGCAGCTTGACAGTAAAGGGGGCTTACACCTTC.

The chain couples TRBV4-2 to TRBJ2-5; 9 nucleotides align to TRBD2. The CDR3 spans 15 residues. V lost 2 bases, J lost 5 bases, and 6 bases stayed unmatched. The germline V gene has CDR1 LGHNA and CDR2 YNFKEQ. This CDR3 is CASSQPLAGSETQYF. The DNA for the CDR3 is TGTGCCAGCAGCCAACCCCTAGCGGGGTCGGAGACCCAGTACTTC.

This chain links TRBV19 with TRBJ1-1, with D possibly TRBD1 on 5 matching bases. The CDR3 runs to 13 residues. Germline CDR1 and CDR2: LNHDA and SQIVND (reference sequence). The V end was cut by 5 bases, the J end by 6 bases, with 13 bases between. The CDR3 DNA reads as TGTGCCAGTAGTCCGACAGCACGCGCTGAAGCTTTCTTT. This sequence encodes CASSPTARAEAFF.

V usage is TRBV13 and J usage is TRBJ1-1; no clear D gene. The CDR3 is 13 amino acids. Germline values: CDR1 PRHDT, CDR2 FYEKMQ (reference sequence). Trimming cost V 5 bases and J 5 bases, with 12 bases left between them. In DNA, the CDR3 is TGTGCCAGCAGCCCCGGGCGGAGGACTGAAGCTTTCTTT. Amino acids: CASSPGRRTEAFF.

The chain carries TRBV7-9 and TRBJ1-2, with D possibly TRBD1 on 6 matching bases. The CDR3 spans 14 residues. The germline V gene has CDR1 SEHNR and CDR2 FQNEAQ (reference sequence). V dropped 4 bases and J dropped 6 bases, with 15 bases sitting between them. CDR3 sequence reads: CASSSDWGADGYTF. In DNA form, the CDR3 reads TGTGCCAGCAGCTCCGACTGGGGGGCGGATGGCTACACCTTC.

The rearrangement uses TRBV2 and TRBJ2-1, with 9 bases identical to TRBD1. There are 12 residues in the CDR3. The V and J ends lost 11 bases and 5 bases, in that order; junction bases with no gene match: 4. Germline-derived CDR1 and CDR2 are SNHLY and FYNNEI. In nucleotides, the CDR3 is TGTGCCGGAGACAGGGGGGACAATGAGCAGTTCTTC. Translation: CAGDRGDNEQFF.